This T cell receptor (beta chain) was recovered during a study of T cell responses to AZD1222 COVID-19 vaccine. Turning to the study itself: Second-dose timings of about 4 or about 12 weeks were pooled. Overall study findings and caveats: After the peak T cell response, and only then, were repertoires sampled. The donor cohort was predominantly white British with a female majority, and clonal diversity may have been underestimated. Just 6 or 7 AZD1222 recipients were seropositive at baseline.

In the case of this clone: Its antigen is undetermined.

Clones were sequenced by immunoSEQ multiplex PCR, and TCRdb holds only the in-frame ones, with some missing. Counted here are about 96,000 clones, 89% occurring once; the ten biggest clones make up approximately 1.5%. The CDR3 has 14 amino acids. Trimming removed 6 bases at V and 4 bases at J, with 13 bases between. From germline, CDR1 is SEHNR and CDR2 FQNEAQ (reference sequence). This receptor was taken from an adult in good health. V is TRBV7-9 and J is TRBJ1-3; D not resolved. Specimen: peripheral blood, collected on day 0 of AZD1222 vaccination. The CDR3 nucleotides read TGTGCCAGCAGTCCACAGATTGGGGGAAACACCATATATTTT. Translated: CASSPQIGGNTIYF.